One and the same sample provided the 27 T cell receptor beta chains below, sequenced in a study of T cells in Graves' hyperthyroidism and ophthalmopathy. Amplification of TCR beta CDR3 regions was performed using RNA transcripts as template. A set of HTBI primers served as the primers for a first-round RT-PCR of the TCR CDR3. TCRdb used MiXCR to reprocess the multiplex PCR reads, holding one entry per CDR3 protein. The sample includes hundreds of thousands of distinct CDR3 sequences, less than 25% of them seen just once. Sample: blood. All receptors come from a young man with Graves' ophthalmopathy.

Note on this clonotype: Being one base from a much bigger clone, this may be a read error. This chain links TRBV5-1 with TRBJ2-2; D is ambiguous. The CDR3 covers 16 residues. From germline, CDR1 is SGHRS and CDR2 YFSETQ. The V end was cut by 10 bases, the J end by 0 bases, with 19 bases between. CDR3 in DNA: TGCGCCGGCACCCCTTATCCAGGAGCGAACACCGGGGAGCTGTTTTTT. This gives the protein CAGTPYPGANTGELFF.

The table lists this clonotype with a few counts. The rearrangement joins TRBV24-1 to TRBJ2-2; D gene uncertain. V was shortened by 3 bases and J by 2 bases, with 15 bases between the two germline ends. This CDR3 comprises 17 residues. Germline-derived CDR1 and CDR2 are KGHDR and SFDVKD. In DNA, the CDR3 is TGTGCCACCAGTGATCCCCTGGACCCGAACAACACCGGGGAGCTGTTTTTT. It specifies CATSDPLDPNNTGELFF.

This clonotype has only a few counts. The CDR3 loop is CAISELWEGQETQYF. The DNA of the CDR3 is TGTGCCATCAGTGAGTTGTGGGAGGGCCAAGAGACCCAGTACTTC. The genes are TRBV10-3 and TRBJ2-5; 7 nucleotides line up with TRBD2. The CDR3 covers 15 residues. V dropped 1 base and J dropped 1; count of bases not matched to a gene: 3. Per the germline V gene, CDR1 is ENHRY and CDR2 is SYGVKD.

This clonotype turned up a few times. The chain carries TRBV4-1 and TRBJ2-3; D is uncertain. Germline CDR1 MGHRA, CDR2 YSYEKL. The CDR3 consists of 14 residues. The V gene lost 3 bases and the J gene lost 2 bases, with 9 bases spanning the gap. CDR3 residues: CASSHAGFTDTQYF. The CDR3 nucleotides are TGCGCCAGCAGCCACGCAGGTTTCACAGATACGCAGTATTTT.

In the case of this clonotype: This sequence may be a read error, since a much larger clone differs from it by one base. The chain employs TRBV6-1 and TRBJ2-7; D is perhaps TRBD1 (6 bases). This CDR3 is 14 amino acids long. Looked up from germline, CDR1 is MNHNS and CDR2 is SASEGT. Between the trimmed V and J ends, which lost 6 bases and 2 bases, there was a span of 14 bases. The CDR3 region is CASRPTTGPYEQYF. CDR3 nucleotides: TGTGCCAGCAGACCCACGACAGGACCCTACGAGCAGTACTTC.

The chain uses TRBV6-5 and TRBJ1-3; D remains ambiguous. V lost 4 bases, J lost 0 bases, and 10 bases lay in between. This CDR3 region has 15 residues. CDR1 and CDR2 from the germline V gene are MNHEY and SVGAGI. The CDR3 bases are TGTGCCAGCAGTTTACGGGCGCTCTCTGGAAACACCATATATTTT. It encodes CASSLRALSGNTIYF.

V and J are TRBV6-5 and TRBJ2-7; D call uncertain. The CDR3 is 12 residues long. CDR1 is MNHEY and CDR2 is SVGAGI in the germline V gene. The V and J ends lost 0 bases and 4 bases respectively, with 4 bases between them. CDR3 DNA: TGTGCCAGCAGTTACTCCCAGTACGAGCAGTACTTC. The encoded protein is CASSYSQYEQYF.

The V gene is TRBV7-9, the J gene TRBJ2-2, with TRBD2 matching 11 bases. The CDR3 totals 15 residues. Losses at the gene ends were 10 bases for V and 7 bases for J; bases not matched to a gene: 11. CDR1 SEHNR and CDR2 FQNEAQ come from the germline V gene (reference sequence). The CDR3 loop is CAIATSGIDVGELFF. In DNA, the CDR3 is TGTGCCATCGCGACTAGCGGGATCGATGTCGGGGAGCTGTTTTTT. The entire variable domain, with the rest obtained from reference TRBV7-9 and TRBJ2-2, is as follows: DTGVSQNPRHKITKRGQNVTFRCDPISEHNRLYWYRQTLGQGPEFLTYFQNEAQLEKSRLLSDRFSAERPKGSFSTLEIQRTEQGDSAMYLCAIATSGIDVGELFFGEGSRLTVL.

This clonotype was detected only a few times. The CDR3 sequence: CASSATSLGGDTQYF. The CDR3 nucleotides read TGTGCCAGCAGCGCGACTAGTCTTGGGGGAGATACGCAGTATTTT. The gene calls are TRBV7-3 and TRBJ2-3, with D possibly TRBD2 on 6 matching bases. Between the trimmed V and J ends, which lost 5 bases and 5 bases, there was a span of 17 bases. Germline V lookup: CDR1 SGHTA, CDR2 FQGTGA. The CDR3 loop spans 15 amino acids.

CDR3: CAGQARGWDGYTF. The CDR3 nucleotides read TGTGCCGGCCAGGCCCGGGGATGGGATGGCTACACCTTC. The chain recombines TRBV28 with TRBJ1-2; D is undetermined. CDR1 MDHEN and CDR2 SYDVKM come from the germline V gene. V was cut by 11 bases and J by 6 bases, with 19 bases left in between. This CDR3 is built from 13 residues.

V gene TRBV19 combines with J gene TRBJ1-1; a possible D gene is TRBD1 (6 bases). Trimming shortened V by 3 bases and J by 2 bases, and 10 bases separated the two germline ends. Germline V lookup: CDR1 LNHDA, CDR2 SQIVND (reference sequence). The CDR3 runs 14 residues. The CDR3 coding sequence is TGTGCCAGTAGTATTGGACAGCGAAACACTGAAGCTTTCTTT. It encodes CASSIGQRNTEAFF.

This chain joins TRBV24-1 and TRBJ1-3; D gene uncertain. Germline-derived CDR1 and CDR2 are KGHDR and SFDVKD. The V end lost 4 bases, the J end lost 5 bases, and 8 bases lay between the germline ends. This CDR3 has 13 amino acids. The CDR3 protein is CATSEADRNTIYF. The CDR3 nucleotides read TGTGCCACCAGTGAGGCGGACCGAAACACCATATATTTT.

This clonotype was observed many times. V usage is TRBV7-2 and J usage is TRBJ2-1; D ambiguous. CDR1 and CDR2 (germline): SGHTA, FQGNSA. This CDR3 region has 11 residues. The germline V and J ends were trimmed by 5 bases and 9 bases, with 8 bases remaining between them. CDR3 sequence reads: CASSAYGEQFF. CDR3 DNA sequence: TGTGCCAGCAGCGCTTATGGTGAGCAGTTCTTC.

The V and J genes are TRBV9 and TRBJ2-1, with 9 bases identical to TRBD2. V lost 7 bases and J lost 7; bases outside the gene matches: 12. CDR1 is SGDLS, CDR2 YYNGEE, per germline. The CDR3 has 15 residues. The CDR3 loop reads CASGGLAGYGNEQFF. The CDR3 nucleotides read TGTGCCAGCGGGGGGCTAGCGGGATATGGGAATGAGCAGTTCTTC.

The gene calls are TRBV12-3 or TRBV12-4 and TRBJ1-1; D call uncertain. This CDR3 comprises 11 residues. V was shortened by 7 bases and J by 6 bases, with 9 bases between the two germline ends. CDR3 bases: TGTGCCAGCACCCGGGGAGCTGAAGCTTTCTTT. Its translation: CASTRGAEAFF.

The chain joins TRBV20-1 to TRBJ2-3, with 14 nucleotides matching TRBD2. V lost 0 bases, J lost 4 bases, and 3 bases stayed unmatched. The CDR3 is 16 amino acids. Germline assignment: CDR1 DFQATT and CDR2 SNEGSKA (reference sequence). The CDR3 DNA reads TGCAGTGCTAGAGATGGGACTAGCGGGAGCCCAGATACGCAGTATTTT. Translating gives CSARDGTSGSPDTQYF.

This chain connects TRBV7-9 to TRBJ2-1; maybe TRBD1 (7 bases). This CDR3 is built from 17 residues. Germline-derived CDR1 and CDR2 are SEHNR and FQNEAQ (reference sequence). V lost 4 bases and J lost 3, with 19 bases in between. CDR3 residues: CASSSLRGTANYNEQFF. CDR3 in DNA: TGTGCCAGCAGCTCCCTCCGCGGGACAGCGAACTACAATGAGCAGTTCTTC.

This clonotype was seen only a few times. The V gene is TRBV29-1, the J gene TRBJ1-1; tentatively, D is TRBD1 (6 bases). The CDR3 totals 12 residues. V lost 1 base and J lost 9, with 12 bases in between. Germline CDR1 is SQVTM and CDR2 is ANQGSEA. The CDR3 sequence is CSVEVQGRKAFF. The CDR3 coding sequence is TGCAGCGTTGAAGTTCAGGGGAGGAAAGCTTTCTTT.

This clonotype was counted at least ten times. CDR3 in DNA: TGTGCCAGCAGTTTTTCCGGGACTAGCTCCTACAATGAGCAGTTCTTC. Translated: CASSFSGTSSYNEQFF. The chain is built from TRBV28 and TRBJ2-1, with TRBD2 identical over 8 bases. Germline values: CDR1 MDHEN, CDR2 SYDVKM. This CDR3 spans 16 amino acids. After removal of 3 bases from V and 0 bases from J, the junction contained 4 bases not matched to a gene. The full variable domain, rest sourced from reference TRBV28 and TRBJ2-1, is DVKVTQSSRYLVKRTGEKVFLECVQDMDHENMFWYRQDPGLGLRLIYFSYDVKMKEKGDIPEGYSVSREKKERFSLILESASTNQTSMYLCASSFSGTSSYNEQFFGPGTRLTVL.

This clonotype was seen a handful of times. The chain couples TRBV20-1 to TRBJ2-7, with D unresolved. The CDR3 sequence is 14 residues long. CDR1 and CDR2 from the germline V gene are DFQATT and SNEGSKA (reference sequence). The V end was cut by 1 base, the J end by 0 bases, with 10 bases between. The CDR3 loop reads CSARVGVSSYEQYF. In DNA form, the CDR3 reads TGCAGTGCTAGAGTGGGCGTGAGCTCCTACGAGCAGTACTTC.

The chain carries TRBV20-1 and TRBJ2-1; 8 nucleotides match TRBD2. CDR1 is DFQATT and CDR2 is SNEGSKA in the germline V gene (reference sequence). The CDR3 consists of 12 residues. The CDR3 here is CKTSDPYNEQFF. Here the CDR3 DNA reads TGCAAGACTAGCGACCCCTACAATGAGCAGTTCTTC.

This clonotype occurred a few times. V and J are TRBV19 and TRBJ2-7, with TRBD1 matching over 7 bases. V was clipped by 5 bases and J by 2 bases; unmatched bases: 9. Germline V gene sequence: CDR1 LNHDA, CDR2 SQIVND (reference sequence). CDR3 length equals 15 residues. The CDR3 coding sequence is TGTGCCAGTAGTCGGGACAGCCTTTGGCCCTACGAGCAGTACTTC. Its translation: CASSRDSLWPYEQYF.

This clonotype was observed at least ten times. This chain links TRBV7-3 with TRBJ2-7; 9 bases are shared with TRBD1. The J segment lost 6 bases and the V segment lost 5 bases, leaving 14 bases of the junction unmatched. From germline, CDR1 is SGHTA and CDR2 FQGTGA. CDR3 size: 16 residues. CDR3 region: CASSITGGAGKGEQYF. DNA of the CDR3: TGTGCCAGCAGCATCACAGGGGGCGCGGGGAAGGGCGAGCAGTACTTC.

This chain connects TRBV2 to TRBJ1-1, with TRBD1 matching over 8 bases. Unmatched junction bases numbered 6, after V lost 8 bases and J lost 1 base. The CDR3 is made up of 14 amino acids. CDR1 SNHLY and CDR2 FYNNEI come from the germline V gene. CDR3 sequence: CASAWDRSNTEAFF. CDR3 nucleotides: TGTGCCAGCGCCTGGGACAGGTCGAACACTGAAGCTTTCTTT.

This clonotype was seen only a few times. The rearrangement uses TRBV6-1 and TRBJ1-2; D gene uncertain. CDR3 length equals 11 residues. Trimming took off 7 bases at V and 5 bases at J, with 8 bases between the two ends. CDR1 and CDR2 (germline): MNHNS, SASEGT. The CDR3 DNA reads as TGTGCCAGCACCTCCGATTATGGCTACACCTTC. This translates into CASTSDYGYTF.

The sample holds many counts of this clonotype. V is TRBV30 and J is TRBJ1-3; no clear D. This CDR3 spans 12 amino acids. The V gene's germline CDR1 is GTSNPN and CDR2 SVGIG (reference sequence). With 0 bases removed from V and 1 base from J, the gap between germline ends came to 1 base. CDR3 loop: CAWSVSGNTIYF. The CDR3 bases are TGTGCCTGGAGTGTGTCTGGAAACACCATATATTTT.

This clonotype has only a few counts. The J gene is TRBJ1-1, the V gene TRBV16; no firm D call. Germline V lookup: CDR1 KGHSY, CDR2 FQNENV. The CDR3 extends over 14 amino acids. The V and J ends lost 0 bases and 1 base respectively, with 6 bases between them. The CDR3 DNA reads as TGTGCCAGCAGCCAATCGGCAGGGAACACTGAAGCTTTCTTT. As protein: CASSQSAGNTEAFF.